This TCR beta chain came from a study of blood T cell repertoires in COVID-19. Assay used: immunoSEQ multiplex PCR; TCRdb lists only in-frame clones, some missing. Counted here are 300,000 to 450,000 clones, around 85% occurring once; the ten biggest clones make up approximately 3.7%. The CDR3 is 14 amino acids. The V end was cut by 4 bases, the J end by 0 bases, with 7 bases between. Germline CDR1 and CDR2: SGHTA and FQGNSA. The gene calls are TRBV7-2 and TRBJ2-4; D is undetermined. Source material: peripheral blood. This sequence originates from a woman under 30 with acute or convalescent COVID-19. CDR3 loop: CASSSSLAKNIQYF. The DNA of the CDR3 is TGTGCCAGCAGCTCCTCTCTAGCCAAAAACATTCAGTACTTC. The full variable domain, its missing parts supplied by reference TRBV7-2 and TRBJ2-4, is GAGVSQSPSNKVTEKGKDVELRCDPISGHTALYWYRQSLGQGLEFLIYFQGNSAPDKSGLPSDRFSAERTGGSVSTLTIQRTQQEDSAVYLCASSSSLAKNIQYFGAGTRLSVL.